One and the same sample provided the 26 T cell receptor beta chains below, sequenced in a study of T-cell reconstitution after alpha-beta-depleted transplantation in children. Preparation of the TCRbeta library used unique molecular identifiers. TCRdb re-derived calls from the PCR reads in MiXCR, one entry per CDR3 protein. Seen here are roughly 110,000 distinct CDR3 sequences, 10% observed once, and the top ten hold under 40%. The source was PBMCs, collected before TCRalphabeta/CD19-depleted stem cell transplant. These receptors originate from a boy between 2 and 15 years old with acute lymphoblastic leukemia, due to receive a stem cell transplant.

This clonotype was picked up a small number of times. This CDR3 reads CSARQFKGGNEQFF. Written as DNA, the CDR3 is TGCAGTGCTAGGCAGTTTAAGGGGGGGAATGAGCAGTTCTTC. V and J are TRBV20-1 and TRBJ2-1; D perhaps matches TRBD2 (7 bases). CDR1 and CDR2 (germline): DFQATT, SNEGSKA (reference sequence). The V end was cut by 3 bases, the J end by 7 bases, with 16 bases between. The length of the CDR3 is 14 residues.

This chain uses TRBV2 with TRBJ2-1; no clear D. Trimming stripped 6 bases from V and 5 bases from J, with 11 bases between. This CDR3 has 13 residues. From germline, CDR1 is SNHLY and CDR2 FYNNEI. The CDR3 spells CASSPDWNNEQFF. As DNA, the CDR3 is TGTGCCAGCAGCCCCGACTGGAACAATGAGCAGTTCTTC.

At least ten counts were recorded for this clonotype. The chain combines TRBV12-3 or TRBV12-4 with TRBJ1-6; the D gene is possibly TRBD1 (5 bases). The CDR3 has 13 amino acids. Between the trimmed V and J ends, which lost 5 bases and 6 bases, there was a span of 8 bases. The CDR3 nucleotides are TGTGCCAGCAGTCGGGACTTTAATTCACCCCTCCACTTT. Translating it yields CASSRDFNSPLHF.

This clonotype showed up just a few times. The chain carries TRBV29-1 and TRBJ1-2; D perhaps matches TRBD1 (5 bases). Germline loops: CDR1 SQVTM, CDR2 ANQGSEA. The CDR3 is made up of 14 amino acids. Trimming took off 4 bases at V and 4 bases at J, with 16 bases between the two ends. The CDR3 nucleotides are TGCAGCGTTGCCCGGGGGTCGGGATTCTATGGCTACACCTTC. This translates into CSVARGSGFYGYTF.

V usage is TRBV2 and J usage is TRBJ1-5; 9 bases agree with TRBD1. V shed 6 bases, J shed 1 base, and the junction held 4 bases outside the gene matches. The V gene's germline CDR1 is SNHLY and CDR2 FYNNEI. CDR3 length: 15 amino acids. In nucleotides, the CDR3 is TGTGCCAGCAGGAGGGACAGGGCGAGCAATCAGCCCCAGCATTTT. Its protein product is CASRRDRASNQPQHF.

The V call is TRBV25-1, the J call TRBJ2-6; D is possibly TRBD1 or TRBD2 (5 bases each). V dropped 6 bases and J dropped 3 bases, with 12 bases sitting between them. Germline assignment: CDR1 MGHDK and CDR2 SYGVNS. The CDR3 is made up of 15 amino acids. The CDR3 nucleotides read TGTGCCAGCAGAGGGACCGTTCTTGGGGCCAACGTCCTGACTTTC. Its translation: CASRGTVLGANVLTF.

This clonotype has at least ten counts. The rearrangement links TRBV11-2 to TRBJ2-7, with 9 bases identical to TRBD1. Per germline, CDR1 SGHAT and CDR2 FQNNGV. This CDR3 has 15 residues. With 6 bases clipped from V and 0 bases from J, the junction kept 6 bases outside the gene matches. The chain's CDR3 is CASRADRGTSYEQYF. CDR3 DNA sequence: TGTGCCAGCAGGGCCGACAGGGGGACCTCCTACGAGCAGTACTTC.

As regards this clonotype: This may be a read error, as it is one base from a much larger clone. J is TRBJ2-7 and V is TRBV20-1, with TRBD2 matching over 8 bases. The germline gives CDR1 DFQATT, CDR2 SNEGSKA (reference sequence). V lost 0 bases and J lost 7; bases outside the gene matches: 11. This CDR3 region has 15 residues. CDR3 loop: CSARDWTSPLMEQYF. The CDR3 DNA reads TGCAGTGCTAGAGATTGGACTAGCCCCTTAATGGAGCAGTACTTC.

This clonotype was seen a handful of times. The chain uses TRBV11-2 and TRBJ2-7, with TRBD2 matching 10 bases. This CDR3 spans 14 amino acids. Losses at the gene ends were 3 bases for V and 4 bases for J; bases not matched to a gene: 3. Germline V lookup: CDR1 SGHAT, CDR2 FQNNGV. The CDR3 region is CASSFASGSYEQYF. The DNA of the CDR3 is TGTGCCAGCAGCTTTGCTAGCGGGAGTTACGAGCAGTACTTC.

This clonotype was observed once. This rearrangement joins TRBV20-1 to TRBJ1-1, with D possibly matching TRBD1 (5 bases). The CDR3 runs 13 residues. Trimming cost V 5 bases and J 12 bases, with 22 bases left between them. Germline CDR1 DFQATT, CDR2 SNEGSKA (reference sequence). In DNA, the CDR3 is TGCAGTGCTCCGAATCGGGACGGCGAGAAGACTTTCTTT. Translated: CSAPNRDGEKTFF.

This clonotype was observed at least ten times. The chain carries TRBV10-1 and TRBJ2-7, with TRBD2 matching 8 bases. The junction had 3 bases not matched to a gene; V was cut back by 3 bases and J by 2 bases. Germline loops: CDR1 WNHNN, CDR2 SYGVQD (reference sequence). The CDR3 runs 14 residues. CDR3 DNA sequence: TGCGCCAGCAGTGACACTAGCGGAACCTACGAGCAGTACTTC. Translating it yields CASSDTSGTYEQYF.

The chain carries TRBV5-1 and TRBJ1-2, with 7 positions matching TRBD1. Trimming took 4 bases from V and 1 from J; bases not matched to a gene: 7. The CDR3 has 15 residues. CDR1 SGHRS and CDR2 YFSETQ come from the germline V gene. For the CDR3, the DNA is TGCGCCAGCAGCCCAGGGGGACAGAGTAACTATGGCTACACCTTC. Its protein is CASSPGGQSNYGYTF.

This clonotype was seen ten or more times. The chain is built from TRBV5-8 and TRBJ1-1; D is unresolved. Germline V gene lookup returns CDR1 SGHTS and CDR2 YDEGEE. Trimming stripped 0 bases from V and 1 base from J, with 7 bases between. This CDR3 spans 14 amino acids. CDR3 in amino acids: CASSLGQWNTEAFF. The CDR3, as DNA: TGTGCCAGCAGCTTGGGTCAGTGGAACACTGAAGCTTTCTTT.

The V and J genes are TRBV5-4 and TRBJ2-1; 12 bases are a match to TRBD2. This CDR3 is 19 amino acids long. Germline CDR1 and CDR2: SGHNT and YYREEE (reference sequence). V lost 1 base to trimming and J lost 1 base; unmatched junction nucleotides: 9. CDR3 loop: CASSLFSGLAGRSYNEQFF. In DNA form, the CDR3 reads TGTGCCAGCAGCTTGTTTTCGGGACTAGCGGGTAGGTCCTACAATGAGCAGTTCTTC.

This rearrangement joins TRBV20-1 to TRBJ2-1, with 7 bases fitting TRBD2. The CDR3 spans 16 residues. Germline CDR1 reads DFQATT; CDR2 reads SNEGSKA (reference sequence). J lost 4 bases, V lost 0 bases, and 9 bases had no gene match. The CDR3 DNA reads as TGCAGTGCTAGAGATTATGCTAGCGGTCTATACAATGAGCAGTTCTTC. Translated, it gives CSARDYASGLYNEQFF.

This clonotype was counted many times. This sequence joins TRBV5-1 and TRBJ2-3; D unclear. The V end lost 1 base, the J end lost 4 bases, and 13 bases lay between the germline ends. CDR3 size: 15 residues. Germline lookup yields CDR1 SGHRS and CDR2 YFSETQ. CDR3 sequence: CASSLRLLGSDTQYF. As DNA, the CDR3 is TGCGCCAGCAGCTTGCGGCTCCTGGGGTCAGATACGCAGTATTTT.

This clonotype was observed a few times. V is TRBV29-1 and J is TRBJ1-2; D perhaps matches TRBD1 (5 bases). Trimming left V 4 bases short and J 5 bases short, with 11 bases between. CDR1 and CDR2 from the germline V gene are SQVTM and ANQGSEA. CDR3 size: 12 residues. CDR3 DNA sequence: TGCAGCGTTGCTCGGGACGGTTATGGCTACACCTTC. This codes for CSVARDGYGYTF. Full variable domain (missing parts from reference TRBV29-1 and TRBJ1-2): SAVISQKPSRDICQRGTSLTIQCQVDSQVTMMFWYRQQPGQSLTLIATANQGSEATYESGFVIDKFPISRPNLTFSTLTVSNMSPEDSSIYLCSVARDGYGYTFGSGTRLTVV.

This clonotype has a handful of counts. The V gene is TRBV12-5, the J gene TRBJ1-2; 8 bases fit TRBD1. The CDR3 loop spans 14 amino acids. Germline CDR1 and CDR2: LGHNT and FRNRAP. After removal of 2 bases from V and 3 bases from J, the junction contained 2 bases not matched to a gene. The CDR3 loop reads CASGLQGADYGYTF. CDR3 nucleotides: TGTGCTAGTGGTTTGCAGGGGGCAGACTATGGCTACACCTTC.

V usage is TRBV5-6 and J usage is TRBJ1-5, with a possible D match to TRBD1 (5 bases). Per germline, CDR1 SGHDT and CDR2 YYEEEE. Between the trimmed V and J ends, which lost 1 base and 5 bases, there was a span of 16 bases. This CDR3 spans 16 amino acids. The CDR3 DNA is TGTGCCAGCAGCTTGAAGCGGGGTATGGGGGATCAGCCCCAGCATTTT. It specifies CASSLKRGMGDQPQHF.

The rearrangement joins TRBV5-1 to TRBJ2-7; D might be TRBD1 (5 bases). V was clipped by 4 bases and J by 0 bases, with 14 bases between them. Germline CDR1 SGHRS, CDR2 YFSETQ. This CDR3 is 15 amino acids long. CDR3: CASSRARASSYEQYF. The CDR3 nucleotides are TGCGCCAGCAGCAGGGCCAGGGCGAGCTCCTACGAGCAGTACTTC.

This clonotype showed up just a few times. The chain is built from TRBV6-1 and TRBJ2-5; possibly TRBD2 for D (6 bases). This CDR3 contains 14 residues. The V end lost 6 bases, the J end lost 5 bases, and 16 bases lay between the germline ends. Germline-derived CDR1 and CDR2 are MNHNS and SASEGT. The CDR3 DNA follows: TGTGCCAGCAGGCGACTAGTCGTGGAGGAGACCCAGTACTTC. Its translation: CASRRLVVEETQYF.

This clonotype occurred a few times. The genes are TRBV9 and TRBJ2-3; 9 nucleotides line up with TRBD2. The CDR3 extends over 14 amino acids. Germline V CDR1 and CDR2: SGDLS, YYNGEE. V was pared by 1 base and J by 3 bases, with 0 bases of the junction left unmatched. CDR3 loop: CASSVSGRTDTQYF. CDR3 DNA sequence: TGTGCCAGCAGCGTAAGCGGGAGGACAGATACGCAGTATTTT. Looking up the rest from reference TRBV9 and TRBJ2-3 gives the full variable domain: DSGVTQTPKHLITATGQRVTLRCSPRSGDLSVYWYQQSLDQGLQFLIQYYNGEERAKGNILERFSAQQFPDLHSELNLSSLELGDSALYFCASSVSGRTDTQYFGPGTRLTVL.

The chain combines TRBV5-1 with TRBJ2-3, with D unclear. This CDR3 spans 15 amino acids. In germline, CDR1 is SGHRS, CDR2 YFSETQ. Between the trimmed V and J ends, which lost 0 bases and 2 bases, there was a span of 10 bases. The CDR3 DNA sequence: TGCGCCAGCAGCTTGGACTCACACCCCACAGATACGCAGTATTTT. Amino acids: CASSLDSHPTDTQYF.

CDR3 region: CARGFGLLGNEQFF. CDR3 DNA: TGTGCCAGGGGCTTCGGGCTCCTGGGCAATGAGCAGTTCTTC. The rearrangement uses TRBV5-4 and TRBJ2-1; D is ambiguous. Germline lookup yields CDR1 SGHNT and CDR2 YYREEE (reference sequence). There are 14 residues in the CDR3. V lost 8 bases to trimming and J lost 6 bases, with 18 bases between them.

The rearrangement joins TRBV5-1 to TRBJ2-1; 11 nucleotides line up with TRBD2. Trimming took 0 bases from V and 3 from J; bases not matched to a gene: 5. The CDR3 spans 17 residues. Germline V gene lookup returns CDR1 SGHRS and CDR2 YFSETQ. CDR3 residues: CASSLGLAGQNYNEQFF. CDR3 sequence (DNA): TGCGCCAGCAGCTTGGGACTAGCGGGGCAGAACTACAATGAGCAGTTCTTC. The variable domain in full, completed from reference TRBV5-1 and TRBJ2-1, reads KAGVTQTPRYLIKTRGQQVTLSCSPISGHRSVSWYQQTPGQGLQFLFEYFSETQRNKGNFPGRFSGRQFSNSRSEMNVSTLELGDSALYLCASSLGLAGQNYNEQFFGPGTRLTVL.

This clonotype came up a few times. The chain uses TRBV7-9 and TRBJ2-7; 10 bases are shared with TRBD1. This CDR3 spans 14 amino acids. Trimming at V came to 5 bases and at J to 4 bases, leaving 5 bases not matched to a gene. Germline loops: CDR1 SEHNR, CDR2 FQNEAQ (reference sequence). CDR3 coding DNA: TGTGCCAGCAGCAGGCGGGACAGGGGTTACGAGCAGTACTTC. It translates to CASSRRDRGYEQYF.